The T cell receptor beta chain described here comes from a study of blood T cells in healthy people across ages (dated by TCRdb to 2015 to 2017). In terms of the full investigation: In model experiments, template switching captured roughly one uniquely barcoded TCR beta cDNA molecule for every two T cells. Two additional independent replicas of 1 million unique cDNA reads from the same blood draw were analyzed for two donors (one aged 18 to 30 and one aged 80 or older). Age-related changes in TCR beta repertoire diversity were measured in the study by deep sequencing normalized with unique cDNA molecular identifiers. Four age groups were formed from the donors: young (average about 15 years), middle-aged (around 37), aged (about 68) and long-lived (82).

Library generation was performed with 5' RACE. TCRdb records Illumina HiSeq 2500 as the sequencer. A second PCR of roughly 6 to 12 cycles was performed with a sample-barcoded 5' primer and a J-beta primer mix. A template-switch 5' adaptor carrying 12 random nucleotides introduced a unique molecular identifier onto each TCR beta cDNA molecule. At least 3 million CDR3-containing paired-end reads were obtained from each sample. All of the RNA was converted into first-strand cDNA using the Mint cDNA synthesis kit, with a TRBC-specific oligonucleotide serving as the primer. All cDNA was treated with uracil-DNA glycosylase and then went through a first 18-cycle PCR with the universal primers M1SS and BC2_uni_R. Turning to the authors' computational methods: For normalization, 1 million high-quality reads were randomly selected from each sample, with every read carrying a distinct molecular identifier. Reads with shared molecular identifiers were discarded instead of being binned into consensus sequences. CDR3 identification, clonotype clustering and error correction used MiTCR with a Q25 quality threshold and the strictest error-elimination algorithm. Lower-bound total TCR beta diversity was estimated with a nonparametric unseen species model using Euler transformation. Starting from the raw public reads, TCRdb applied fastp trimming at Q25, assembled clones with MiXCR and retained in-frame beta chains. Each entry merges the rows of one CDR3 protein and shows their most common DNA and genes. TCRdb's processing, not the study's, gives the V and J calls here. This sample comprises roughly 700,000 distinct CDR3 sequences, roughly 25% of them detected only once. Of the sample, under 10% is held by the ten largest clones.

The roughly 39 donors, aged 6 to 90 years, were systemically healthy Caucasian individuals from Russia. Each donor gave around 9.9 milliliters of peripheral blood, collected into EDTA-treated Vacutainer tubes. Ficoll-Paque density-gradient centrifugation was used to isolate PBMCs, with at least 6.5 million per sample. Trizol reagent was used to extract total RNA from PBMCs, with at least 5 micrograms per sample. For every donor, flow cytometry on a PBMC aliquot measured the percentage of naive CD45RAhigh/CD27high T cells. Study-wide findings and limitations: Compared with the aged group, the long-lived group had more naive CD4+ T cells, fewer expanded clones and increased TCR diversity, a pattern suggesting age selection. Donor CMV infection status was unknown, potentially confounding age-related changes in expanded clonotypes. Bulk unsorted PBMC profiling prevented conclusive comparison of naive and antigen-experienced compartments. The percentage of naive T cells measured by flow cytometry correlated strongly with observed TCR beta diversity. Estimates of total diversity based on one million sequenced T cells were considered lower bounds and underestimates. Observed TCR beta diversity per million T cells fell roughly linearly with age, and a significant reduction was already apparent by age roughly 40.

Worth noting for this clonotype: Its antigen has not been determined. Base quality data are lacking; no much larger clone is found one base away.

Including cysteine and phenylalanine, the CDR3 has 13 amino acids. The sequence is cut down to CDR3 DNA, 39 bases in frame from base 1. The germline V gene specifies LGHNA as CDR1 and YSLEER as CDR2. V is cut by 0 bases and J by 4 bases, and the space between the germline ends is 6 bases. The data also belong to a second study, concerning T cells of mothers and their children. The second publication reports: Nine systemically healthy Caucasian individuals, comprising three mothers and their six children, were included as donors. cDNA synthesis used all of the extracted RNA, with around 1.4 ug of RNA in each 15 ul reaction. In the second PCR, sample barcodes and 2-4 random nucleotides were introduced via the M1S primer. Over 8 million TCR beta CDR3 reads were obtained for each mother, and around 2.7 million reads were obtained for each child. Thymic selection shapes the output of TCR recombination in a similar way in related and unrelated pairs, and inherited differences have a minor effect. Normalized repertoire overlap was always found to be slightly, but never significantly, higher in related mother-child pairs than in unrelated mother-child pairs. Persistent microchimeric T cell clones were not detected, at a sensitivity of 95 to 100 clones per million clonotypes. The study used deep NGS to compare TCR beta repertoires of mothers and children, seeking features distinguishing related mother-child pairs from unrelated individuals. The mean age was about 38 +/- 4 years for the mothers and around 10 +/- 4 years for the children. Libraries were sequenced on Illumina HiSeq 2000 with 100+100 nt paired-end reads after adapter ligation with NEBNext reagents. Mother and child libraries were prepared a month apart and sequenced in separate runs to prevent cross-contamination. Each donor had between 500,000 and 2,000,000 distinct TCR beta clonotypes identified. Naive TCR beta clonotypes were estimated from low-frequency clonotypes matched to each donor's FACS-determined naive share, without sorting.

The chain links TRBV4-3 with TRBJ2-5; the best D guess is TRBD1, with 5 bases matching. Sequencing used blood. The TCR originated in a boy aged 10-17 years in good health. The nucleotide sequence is TGCGCCAGCAGCCAAGATACAGGAGAGACCCAGTACTTC. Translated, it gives CASSQDTGETQYF.